This entry concerns a single TCR beta chain. The donor population consisted of healthy HIV-negative adults with no recent acute infections or vaccinations. The donor cohort consisted entirely of Caucasian adults residing in Nashville, Tennessee. These data belong to a study of shared clonotypes between healthy human individuals. Trimming removed 3 bases at V and 4 bases at J, with 10 bases between. CDR3 size: 14 residues. Germline CDR1 reads LNHDA; CDR2 reads SQIVND (reference sequence). The protocol was immunoSEQ multiplex PCR, while the TCRdb copy is restricted to in-frame clones and leaves out a portion. Found here are about 1.5 million clones, roughly 96% of them singletons; the top ten hold roughly 1.2%.

This receptor was taken from a man younger than 45 in good health. The genes are TRBV19 and TRBJ1-5, with D tentatively TRBD1 (5 bases). What was sequenced was naive CD4+ T cells sorted from blood. Stated subset: CD45RA+ positively selected. CDR3 sequence: CASSMIRGNQPQHF. DNA of the CDR3: TGTGCCAGTAGTATGATTCGGGGGAATCAGCCCCAGCATTTT.